These T cell receptor beta chains were read from a single sample in a study of prognosis after radiotherapy for stage I lung cancer. MiXCR, applied by TCRdb to the multiplex PCR reads, yields one record per CDR3 protein. In the table there are approximately 17,000 distinct CDR3 sequences, 35% to 45% of which are singletons. Specimen: PBMCs, collected before or after stereotactic body radiation therapy (not recorded which). The origin of the receptors is a donor older than 45 with non-small cell lung cancer. CDR3s leave out the opening cysteine and the closing phenylalanine or tryptophan. Each record gives: V gene, clone size, J gene, CDR3 protein. The size entry is marked missing in some rows and otherwise reads once, few, many or a size class.

TRBV6-1,medium-sized,TRBJ2-7,ASSPGRSYEQY
TRBV12-3/TRBV12-4,-,TRBJ1-1,ASSEADRVGEAF
TRBV30,many,TRBJ1-4,AGRAQREKLF
TRBV6-1,-,TRBJ1-1,ASRENTEAF
TRBV7-2,few,TRBJ2-5,ASNLGAAGRRQETQY
TRBV30,once,TRBJ2-7,AWSRGRYYEKY
TRBV4-1,many,TRBJ2-3,ASSPEYTDTQY
TRBV7-3,-,TRBJ1-2,ASSLDSNYGYT
TRBV6-2/TRBV6-3,few,TRBJ2-7,ASSEDVRSGSYEQY
TRBV7-2,-,TRBJ1-4,ASSLAGGTVGEKLF
TRBV28,-,TRBJ1-2,ASRQSGTGTRYGYT
TRBV6-2/TRBV6-3,-,TRBJ2-2,ASSIPETGYIGPTGELF